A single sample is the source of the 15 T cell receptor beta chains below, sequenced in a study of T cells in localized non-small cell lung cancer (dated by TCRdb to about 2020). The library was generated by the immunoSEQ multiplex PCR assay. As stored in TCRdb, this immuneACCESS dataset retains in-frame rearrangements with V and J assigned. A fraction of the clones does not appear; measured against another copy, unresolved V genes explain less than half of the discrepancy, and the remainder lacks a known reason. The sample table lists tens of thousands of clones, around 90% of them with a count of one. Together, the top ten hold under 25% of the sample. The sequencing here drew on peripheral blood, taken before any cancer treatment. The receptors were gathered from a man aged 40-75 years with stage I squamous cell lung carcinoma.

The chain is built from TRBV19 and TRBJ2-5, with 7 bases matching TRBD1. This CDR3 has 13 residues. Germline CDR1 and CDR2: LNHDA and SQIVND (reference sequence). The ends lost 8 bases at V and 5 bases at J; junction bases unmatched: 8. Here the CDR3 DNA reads TGTGCCAGTGGAAGACAGGGTGCGGAGACCCAGTACTTC. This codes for CASGRQGAETQYF.

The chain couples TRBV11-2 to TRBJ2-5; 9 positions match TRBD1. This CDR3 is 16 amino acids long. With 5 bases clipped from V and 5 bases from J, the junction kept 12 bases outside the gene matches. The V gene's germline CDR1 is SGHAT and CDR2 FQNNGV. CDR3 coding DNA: TGTGCCAGCAGCATTCTAGGGACAGGGTTTCGGGAGACCCAGTACTTC. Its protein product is CASSILGTGFRETQYF.

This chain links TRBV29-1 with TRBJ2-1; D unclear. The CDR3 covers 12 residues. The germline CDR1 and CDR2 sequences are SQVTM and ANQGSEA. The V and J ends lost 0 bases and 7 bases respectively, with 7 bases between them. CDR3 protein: CSVEELGNEQFF. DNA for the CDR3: TGCAGCGTTGAAGAATTAGGGAATGAGCAGTTCTTC.

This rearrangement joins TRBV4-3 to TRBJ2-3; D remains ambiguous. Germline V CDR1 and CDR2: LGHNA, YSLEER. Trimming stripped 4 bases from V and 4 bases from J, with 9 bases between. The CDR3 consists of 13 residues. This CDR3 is CASSPRWADTQYF. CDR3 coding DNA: TGCGCCAGCAGCCCCCGATGGGCAGATACGCAGTATTTT.

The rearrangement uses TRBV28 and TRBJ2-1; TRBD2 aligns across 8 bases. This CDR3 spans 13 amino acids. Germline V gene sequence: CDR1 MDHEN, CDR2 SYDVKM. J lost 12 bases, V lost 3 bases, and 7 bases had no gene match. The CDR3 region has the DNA TGTGCCAGCAGTTTGGAACTAGCGGCTAGGCAGTTCTTC. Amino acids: CASSLELAARQFF.

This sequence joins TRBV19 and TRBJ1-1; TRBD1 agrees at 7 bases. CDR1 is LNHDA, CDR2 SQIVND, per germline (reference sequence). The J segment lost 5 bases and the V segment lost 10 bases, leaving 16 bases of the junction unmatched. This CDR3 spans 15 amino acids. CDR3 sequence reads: CATKTGDEVGTEAFF. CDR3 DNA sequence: TGTGCCACTAAAACAGGGGACGAGGTGGGTACTGAAGCTTTCTTT.

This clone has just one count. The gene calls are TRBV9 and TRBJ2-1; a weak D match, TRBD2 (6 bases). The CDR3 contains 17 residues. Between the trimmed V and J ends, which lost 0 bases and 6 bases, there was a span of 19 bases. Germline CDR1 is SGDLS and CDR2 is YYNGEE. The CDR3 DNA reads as TGTGCCAGCAGCGTAGGATTAGCGGTTACCATTACCAATGAGCAGTTCTTC. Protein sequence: CASSVGLAVTITNEQFF.

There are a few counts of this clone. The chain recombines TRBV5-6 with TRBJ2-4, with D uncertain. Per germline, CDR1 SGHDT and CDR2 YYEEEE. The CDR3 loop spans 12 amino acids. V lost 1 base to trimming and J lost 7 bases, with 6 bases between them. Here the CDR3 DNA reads TGTGCCAGCAGCTTGCTGGATAACATTCAGTACTTC. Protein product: CASSLLDNIQYF.

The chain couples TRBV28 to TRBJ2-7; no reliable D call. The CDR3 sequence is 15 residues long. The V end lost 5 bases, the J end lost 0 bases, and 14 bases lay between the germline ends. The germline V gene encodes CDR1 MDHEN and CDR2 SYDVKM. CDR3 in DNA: TGTGCCAGCAGTCCCCCCAGCCCTAGCTCCTACGAGCAGTACTTC. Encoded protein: CASSPPSPSSYEQYF.

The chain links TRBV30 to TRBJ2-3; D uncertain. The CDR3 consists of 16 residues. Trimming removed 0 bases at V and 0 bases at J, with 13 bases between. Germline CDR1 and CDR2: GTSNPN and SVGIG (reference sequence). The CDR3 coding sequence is TGTGCCTGGAGTGTAGGTTACGGATTTAGCACAGATACGCAGTATTTT. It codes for CAWSVGYGFSTDTQYF.

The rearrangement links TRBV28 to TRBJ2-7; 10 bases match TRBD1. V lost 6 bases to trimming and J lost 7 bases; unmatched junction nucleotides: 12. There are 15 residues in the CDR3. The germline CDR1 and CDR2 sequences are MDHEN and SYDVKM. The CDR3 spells CASSPRTGGLSEQYF. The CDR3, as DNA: TGTGCCAGCAGCCCACGGACAGGGGGGTTGTCAGAGCAGTACTTC.

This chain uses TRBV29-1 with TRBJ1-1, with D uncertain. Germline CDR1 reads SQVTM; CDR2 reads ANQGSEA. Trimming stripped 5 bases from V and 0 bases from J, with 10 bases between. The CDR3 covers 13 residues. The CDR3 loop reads CSVYDNMNTEAFF. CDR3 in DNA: TGCAGCGTTTATGACAACATGAACACTGAAGCTTTCTTT.

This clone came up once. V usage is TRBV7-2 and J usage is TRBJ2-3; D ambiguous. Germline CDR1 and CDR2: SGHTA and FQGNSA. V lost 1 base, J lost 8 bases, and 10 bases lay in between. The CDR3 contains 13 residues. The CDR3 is CASSLDFSGTQYF. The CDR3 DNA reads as TGTGCCAGCAGCTTAGACTTTTCGGGTACGCAGTATTTT.

The DNA for the CDR3 is TGTGCCAGCAGTTTGGACAGGCACACTGAAGCTTTCTTT. Translation: CASSLDRHTEAFF. The J gene is TRBJ1-1, the V gene TRBV7-3, with 7 positions matching TRBD1. Germline V gene lookup returns CDR1 SGHTA and CDR2 FQGTGA. The CDR3 runs to 13 residues. J gave up 3 bases and V 6 bases, and 4 bases lay outside the gene matches. Full variable domain (missing parts from reference TRBV7-3 and TRBJ1-1): GAGVSQTPSNKVTEKGKYVELRCDPISGHTALYWYRQSLGQGPEFLIYFQGTGAADDSGLPNDRFFAVRPEGSVSTLKIQRTERGDSAVYLCASSLDRHTEAFFGQGTRLTVV.

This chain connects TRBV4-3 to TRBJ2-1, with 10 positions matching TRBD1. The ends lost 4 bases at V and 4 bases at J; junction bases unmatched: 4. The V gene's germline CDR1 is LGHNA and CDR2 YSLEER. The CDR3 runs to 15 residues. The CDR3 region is CASSPGQGLYNEQFF. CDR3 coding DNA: TGCGCCAGCAGCCCGGGACAGGGGTTGTACAATGAGCAGTTCTTC.